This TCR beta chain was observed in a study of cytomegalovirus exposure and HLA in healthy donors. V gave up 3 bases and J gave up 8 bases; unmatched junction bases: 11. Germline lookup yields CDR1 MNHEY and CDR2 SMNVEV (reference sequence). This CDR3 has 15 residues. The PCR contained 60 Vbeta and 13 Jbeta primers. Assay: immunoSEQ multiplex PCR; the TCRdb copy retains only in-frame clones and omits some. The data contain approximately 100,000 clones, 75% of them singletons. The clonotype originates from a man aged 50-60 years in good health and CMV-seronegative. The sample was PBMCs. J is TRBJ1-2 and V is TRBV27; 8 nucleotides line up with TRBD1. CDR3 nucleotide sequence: TGTGCCAGCAGTTTCTCTCCCCAGGGGGCGAGGGGCTACACCTTC. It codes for CASSFSPQGARGYTF.